This is a list of T cell receptor beta chains from one sample in a study of blood T cell repertoires in COVID-19. Sequencing used immunoSEQ multiplex PCR; TCRdb keeps in-frame clones, though not all of them. The sample holds about 230,000 clones, over 80% seen once. Specimen: peripheral blood. These receptors came from a woman between 65 and 79 years old with active or convalescent COVID-19. Both conserved end residues are part of each CDR3. A D gene is named only where the DNA matches it firmly. Only part of the rows carry a size: once, few, many, or a class if the clone is expanded.

j_call d_call v_call clone_size cdr3_nt cdr3_aa
TRBJ1-5 - TRBV5-6 - TGTGCCAGCAGCTTAAAAACAGGGAAGGGGTTTAATCAGCCCCAGCATTTT CASSLKTGKGFNQPQHF
TRBJ1-4 TRBD1 TRBV5-1 - TGCGCCAGCAGCTTGTTTGCTGCTGACAGGGTAAATGAAAAACTGTTTTTT CASSLFAADRVNEKLFF
TRBJ2-6 - TRBV2 - TGTGCCAGCAGTGAGGGCCAGGGCTCCTCAGGGGCCAACGTCCTGACTTTC CASSEGQGSSGANVLTF
TRBJ1-2 - TRBV4-1 few TGCGCCAGCAGCAGCCTGGGGGCAGGGCATGGCTACACCTTC CASSSLGAGHGYTF
TRBJ2-7 - TRBV3-1/TRBV3-2 few TGTGCCAGCAGCCAAAAAGGGGGTGGACACGAGCAGTACTTC CASSQKGGGHEQYF
TRBJ2-7 TRBD1 TRBV6-1 - TGTGCCAGCAGTTCGGGACAGGGACAGTACGAGCAGTACTTC CASSSGQGQYEQYF
TRBJ1-2 TRBD1 TRBV3-1/TRBV3-2 - TGTGCCAGCAGCCAAGTTTGGCGTGATGCGACAGGGACGTATGGCTACACCTTC CASSQVWRDATGTYGYTF
TRBJ1-5 TRBD1 TRBV4-3 - TGCGCCAGCAGCCATACTACAGGGGCTGGTCAGCCCCAGCATTTT CASSHTTGAGQPQHF
TRBJ2-2 - TRBV29-1 - TGCAGCGTTGGTACAGTGCCCGGGGAGCTGTTTTTT CSVGTVPGELFF
TRBJ1-6 TRBD1 TRBV7-2 - TGTGCCAGCAGCTTGGAGGGACAGCGGAATTCACCCCTCCACTTT CASSLEGQRNSPLHF
TRBJ2-1 TRBD2 TRBV11-2 - TGTGCCAGCAGCTCCGAAGGGCGGGGGGGCGATGAGCAGTTCTTC CASSSEGRGGDEQFF
TRBJ2-2 - TRBV19 - TGTGCCAGTAGTTCTCAGCGCAGAATTAACACCGGGGAGCTGTTTTTT CASSSQRRINTGELFF
TRBJ2-7 - TRBV12-3/TRBV12-4 - TGTGCCAGCAGGGGCGGGGCAATGGGTGAGCAGTACTTC CASRGGAMGEQYF
TRBJ2-7 - TRBV7-9 - TGTGCCAGCAGCTTTATGACCAGGGTGGGCGAGCAGTACTTC CASSFMTRVGEQYF
TRBJ2-6 - TRBV2 - TGTGCCAGCAGGAAGGAGGGAGGCTCTGGGGCCAACGTCCTGACTTTC CASRKEGGSGANVLTF
TRBJ2-5 - TRBV12-3/TRBV12-4 - TGTGCCACTACCCGGGGGGCAGGGGAGACCCAGTACTTC CATTRGAGETQYF
TRBJ2-2 TRBD2 TRBV7-8 - TGTGCCAGCAGCCGAGGGGATGCGGGAGCCGGGGAGCTGTTTTTT CASSRGDAGAGELFF
TRBJ1-2 - TRBV19 once TGTGCCAGTAGTACCGTAGGCGGGGGCTACACCTTC CASSTVGGGYTF
TRBJ1-4 TRBD1 TRBV7-9 - TGTGCCAGCACCTCCAGGGGGCTCACTTACCACAATGAAAAACTGTTTTTT CASTSRGLTYHNEKLFF
TRBJ2-7 TRBD1 TRBV5-1 - TGCGCCAGCAGCTTGGATCAGACAGGGGGCGAGCAGTACTTC CASSLDQTGGEQYF
TRBJ2-3 TRBD2 TRBV10-3 - TGTGCCATCAGTGACTCTAGCGGGGCGGGAGATACGCAGTATTTT CAISDSSGAGDTQYF